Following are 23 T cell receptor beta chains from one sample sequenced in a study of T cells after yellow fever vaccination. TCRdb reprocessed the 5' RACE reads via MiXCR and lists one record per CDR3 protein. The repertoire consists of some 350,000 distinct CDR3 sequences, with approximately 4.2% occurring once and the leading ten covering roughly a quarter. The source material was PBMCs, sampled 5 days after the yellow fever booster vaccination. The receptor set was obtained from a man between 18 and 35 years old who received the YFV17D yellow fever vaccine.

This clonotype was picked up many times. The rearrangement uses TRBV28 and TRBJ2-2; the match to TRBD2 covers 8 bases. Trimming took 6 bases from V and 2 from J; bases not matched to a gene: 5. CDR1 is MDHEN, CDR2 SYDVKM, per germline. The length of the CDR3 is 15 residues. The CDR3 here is CASRVAGSNTGELFF. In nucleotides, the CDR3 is TGTGCCAGCAGGGTAGCGGGGAGTAACACCGGGGAGCTGTTTTTT.

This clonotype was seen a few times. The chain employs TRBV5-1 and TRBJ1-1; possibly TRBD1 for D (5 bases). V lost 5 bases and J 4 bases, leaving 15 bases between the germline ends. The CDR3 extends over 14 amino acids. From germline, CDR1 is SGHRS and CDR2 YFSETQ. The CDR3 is CASRTGSGFTEAFF. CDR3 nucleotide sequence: TGCGCCAGCAGAACCGGGTCAGGGTTCACTGAAGCTTTCTTT.

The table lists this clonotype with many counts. CDR3 loop: CASSQGPSGGAAYTQYF. The CDR3 DNA sequence: TGTGCCAGCAGCCAGGGACCTAGCGGGGGGGCCGCGTATACGCAGTATTTT. The chain joins TRBV3-1 to TRBJ2-3; 12 nucleotides match TRBD2. With 3 bases clipped from V and 7 bases from J, the junction kept 11 bases outside the gene matches. Germline assignment: CDR1 LGHDT and CDR2 YNNKEL (reference sequence). The CDR3 totals 17 residues.

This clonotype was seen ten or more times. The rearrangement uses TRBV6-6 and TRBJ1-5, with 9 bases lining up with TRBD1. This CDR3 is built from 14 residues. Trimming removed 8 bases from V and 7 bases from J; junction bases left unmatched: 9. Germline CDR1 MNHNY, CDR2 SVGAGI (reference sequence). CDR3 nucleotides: TGTGCCAGCCACCTGTCACAGGGGGCACAGCCCCAGCATTTT. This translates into CASHLSQGAQPQHF.

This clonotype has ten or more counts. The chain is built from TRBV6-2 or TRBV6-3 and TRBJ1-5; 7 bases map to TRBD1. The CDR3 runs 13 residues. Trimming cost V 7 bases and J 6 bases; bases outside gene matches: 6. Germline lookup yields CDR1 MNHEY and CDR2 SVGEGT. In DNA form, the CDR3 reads TGTGCCAGCACTCCGGACAGGTCTCAGCCCCAGCATTTT. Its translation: CASTPDRSQPQHF.

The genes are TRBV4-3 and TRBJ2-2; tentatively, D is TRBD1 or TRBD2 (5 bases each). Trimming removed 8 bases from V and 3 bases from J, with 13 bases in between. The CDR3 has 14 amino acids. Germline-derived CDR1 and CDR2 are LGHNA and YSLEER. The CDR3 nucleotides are TGCGCCAGCGCCCCAGGGACCCACACCGGGGAGCTGTTTTTT. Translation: CASAPGTHTGELFF.

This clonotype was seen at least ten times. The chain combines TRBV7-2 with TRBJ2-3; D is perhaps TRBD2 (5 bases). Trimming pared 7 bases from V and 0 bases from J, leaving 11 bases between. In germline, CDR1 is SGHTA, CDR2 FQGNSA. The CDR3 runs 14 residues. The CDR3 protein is CASNGLPSTDTQYF. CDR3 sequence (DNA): TGTGCCAGCAACGGACTTCCTAGCACAGATACGCAGTATTTT.

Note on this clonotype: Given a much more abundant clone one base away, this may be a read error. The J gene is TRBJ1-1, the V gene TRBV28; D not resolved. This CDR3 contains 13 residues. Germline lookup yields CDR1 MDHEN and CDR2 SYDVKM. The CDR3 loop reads CACSFGGRPEAFF. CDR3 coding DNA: TGTGCCTGCAGTTTCGGTGGAAGGCCTGAAGCTTTCTTT.

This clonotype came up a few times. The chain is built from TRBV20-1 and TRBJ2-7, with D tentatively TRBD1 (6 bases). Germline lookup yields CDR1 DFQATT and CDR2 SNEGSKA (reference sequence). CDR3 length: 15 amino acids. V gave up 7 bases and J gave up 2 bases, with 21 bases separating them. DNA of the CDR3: TGCAGTGTGGGCCTACAGGGAGTTGGTGCCTACGAGCAGTACTTC. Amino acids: CSVGLQGVGAYEQYF.

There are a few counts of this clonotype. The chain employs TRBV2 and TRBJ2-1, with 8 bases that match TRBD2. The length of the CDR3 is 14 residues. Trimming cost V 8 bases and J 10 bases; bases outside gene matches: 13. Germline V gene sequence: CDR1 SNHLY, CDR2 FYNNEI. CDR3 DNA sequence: TGTGCCAGCGCGCGGGGGACTAGGATAACCGAGCAGTTCTTC. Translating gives CASARGTRITEQFF.

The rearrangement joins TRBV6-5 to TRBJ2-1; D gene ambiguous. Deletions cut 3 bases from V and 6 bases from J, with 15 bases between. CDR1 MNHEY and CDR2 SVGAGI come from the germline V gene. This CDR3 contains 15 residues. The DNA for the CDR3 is TGTGCCAGCAGTTATACCCCTACCTGGGCCAATGAGCAGTTCTTC. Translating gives CASSYTPTWANEQFF.

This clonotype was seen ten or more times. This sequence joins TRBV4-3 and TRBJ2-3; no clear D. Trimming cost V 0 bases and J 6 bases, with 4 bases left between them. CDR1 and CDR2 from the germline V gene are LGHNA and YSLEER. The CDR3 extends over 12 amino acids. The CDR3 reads CASSQDLDTQYF. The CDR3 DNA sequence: TGCGCCAGCAGCCAAGATCTTGATACGCAGTATTTT.

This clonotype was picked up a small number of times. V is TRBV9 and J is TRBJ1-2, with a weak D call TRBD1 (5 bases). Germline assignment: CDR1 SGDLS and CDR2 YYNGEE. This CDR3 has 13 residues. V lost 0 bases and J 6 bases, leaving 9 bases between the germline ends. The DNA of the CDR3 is TGTGCCAGCAGCGTAGCTGTAGGGGATGGCTACACCTTC. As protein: CASSVAVGDGYTF.

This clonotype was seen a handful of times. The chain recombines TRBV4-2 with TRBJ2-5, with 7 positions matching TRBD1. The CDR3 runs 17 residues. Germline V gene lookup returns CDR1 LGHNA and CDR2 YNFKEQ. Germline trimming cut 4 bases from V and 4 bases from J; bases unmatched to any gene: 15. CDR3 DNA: TGTGCCAGCAGCCTCACCAGGGGGAGAGGGTCGGGAGAGACCCAGTACTTC. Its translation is CASSLTRGRGSGETQYF.

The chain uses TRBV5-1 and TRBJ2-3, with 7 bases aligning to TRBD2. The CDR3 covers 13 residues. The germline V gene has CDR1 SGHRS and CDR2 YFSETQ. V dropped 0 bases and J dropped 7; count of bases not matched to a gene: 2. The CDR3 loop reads CASSLGAGNTQYF. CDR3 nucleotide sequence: TGCGCCAGCAGCTTGGGAGCGGGGAATACGCAGTATTTT.

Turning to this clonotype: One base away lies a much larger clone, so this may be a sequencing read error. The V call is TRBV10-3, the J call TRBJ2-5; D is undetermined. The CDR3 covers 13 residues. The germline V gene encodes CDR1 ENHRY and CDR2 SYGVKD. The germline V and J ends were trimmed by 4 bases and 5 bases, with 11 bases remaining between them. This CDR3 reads CAISVVAVETQYF. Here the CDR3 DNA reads TGTGCCATCAGTGTGGTAGCAGTCGAGACCCAGTACTTC.

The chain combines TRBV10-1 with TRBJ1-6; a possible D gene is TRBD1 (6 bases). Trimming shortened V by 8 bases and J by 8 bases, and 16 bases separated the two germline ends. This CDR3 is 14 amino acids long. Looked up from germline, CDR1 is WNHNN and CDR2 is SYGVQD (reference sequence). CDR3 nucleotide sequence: TGCGCCAGCTCTCGGACAGCCCATGATTCACCCCTCCACTTT. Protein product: CASSRTAHDSPLHF.

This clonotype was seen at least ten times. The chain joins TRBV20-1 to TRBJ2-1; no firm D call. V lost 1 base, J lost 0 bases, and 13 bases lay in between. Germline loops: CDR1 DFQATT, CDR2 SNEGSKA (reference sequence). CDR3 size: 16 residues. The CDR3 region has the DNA TGCAGTGCTAGAGCGTTCGACCCCAGCTCCTACAATGAGCAGTTCTTC. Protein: CSARAFDPSSYNEQFF.

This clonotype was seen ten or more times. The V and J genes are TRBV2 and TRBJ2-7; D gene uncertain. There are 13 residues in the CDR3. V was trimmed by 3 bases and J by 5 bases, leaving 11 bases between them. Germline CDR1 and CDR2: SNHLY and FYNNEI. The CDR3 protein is CASSEFPRDEQYV. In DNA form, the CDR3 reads TGTGCCAGCAGTGAGTTCCCCCGGGACGAGCAGTACGTC.

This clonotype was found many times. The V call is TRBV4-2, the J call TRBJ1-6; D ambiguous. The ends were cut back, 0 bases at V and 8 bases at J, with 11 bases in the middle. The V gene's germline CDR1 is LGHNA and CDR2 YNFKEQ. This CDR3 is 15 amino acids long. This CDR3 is CASSQEGGPYSPLHF. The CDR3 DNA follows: TGTGCCAGCAGCCAAGAAGGTGGCCCTTATTCACCCCTCCACTTT.

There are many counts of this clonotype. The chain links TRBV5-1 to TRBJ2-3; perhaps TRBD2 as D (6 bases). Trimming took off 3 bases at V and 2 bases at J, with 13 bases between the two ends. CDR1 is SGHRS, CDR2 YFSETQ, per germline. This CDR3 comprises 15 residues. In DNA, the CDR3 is TGCGCCAGCAGCTCTACGGCGGGGTTCACAGATACGCAGTATTTT. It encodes CASSSTAGFTDTQYF. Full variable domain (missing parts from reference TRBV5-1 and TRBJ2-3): KAGVTQTPRYLIKTRGQQVTLSCSPISGHRSVSWYQQTPGQGLQFLFEYFSETQRNKGNFPGRFSGRQFSNSRSEMNVSTLELGDSALYLCASSSTAGFTDTQYFGPGTRLTVL.

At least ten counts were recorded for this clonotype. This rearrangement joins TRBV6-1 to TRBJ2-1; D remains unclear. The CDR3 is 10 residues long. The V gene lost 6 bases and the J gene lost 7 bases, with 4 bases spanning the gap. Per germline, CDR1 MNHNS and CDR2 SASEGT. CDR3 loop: CASSRNEQFF. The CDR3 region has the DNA TGTGCCAGCAGCCGGAATGAGCAGTTCTTC.

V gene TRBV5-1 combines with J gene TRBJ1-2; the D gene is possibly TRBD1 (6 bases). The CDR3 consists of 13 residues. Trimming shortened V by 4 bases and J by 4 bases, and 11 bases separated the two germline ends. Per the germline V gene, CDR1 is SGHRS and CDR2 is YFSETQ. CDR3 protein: CASSGGRGYGYTF. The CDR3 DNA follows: TGCGCCAGCAGCGGGGGGCGAGGCTATGGCTACACCTTC. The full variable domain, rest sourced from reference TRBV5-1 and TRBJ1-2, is KAGVTQTPRYLIKTRGQQVTLSCSPISGHRSVSWYQQTPGQGLQFLFEYFSETQRNKGNFPGRFSGRQFSNSRSEMNVSTLELGDSALYLCASSGGRGYGYTFGSGTRLTVV.